The 21 T cell receptor beta chains in this list originate from one sample, sequenced in a study of neurological immune-mediated disorders. TCRdb processed the 5' RACE reads anew with MiXCR; each CDR3 protein has one entry. Altogether about 59,000 distinct CDR3 sequences are present, 3.7% being singletons, with the ten largest covering under 2.5%. What was sequenced was PBMCs. The receptors stem from a woman in her forties or fifties with multiple sclerosis.

There are many counts of this clonotype. A much larger clonotype is one base distant, so this may be a read error. This chain connects TRBV20-1 to TRBJ2-5, with D unclear. This CDR3 has 13 residues. The ends were cut back, 2 bases at V and 1 base at J, with 8 bases in the middle. The germline CDR1 and CDR2 sequences are DFQATT and SNEGSKA (reference sequence). As DNA, the CDR3 is TGCAGTGCTAGATTGGAAAGCCAAGAGACCCAGTACTTC. Translated: CSARLESQETQYF.

This clonotype was observed a few times. This rearrangement joins TRBV11-3 to TRBJ2-7; 7 bases are a match to TRBD2. This CDR3 has 13 residues. V dropped 8 bases and J dropped 4; count of bases not matched to a gene: 8. Germline V lookup: CDR1 SGHNT, CDR2 YENEEA. CDR3 loop: CASSPGTTYEQYF. The CDR3 nucleotides read TGTGCCAGCTCTCCCGGGACTACGTACGAGCAGTACTTC.

The table lists this clonotype with many counts. The J gene is TRBJ2-1, the V gene TRBV12-3 or TRBV12-4; D gene uncertain. This CDR3 spans 13 amino acids. The V end was cut by 3 bases, the J end by 9 bases, with 12 bases between. The CDR3 DNA reads TGTGCCAGCAGTTTTTCCGGGTTGGGTGAGCAGTTCTTC. Its translation is CASSFSGLGEQFF.

This clonotype was seen more than once but under ten times. CDR3 loop: CAISESASGRGTDTQYF. CDR3 in DNA: TGTGCCATCAGTGAGTCCGCTAGCGGGAGAGGTACAGATACGCAGTATTTT. V usage is TRBV10-3 and J usage is TRBJ2-3, with 10 nucleotides matching TRBD2. There are 17 residues in the CDR3. The germline V gene encodes CDR1 ENHRY and CDR2 SYGVKD. J gave up 3 bases and V 0 bases, and 6 bases lay outside the gene matches.

The V and J genes are TRBV6-2 or TRBV6-3 and TRBJ2-1; 13 positions match TRBD2. The CDR3 is made up of 13 amino acids. Germline CDR1 MNHEY, CDR2 SVGEGT. V shed 6 bases, J shed 14 bases, and the junction held 7 bases outside the gene matches. The CDR3 region has the DNA TGTGCCAGCAGCCCCGGGACTAGCGGGAATAAGTTCTTC. As protein: CASSPGTSGNKFF.

This clonotype was seen ten or more times. V gene TRBV5-1 combines with J gene TRBJ1-1, with TRBD1 identical over 7 bases. Trimming removed 4 bases from V and 4 bases from J; junction bases left unmatched: 7. The CDR3 loop spans 14 amino acids. From germline, CDR1 is SGHRS and CDR2 YFSETQ. The CDR3 loop reads CASSQTPGGTEAFF. CDR3 in DNA: TGCGCCAGCAGCCAAACCCCAGGGGGCACTGAAGCTTTCTTT.

Regarding this clonotype: A much larger clone differs by one base, so this may be a read error. This chain connects TRBV10-3 to TRBJ2-5, with a possible D match to TRBD2 (6 bases). V lost 5 bases to trimming and J lost 3 bases, with 13 bases between them. CDR3 length equals 14 residues. The V gene's germline CDR1 is ENHRY and CDR2 SYGVKD. In nucleotides, the CDR3 is TGTGCCATCAGTACGACTAGAGGGAAAGAGACCCAGTACTTC. The encoded protein is CAISTTRGKETQYF.

The sample holds many counts of this clonotype. The rearrangement links TRBV12-3 or TRBV12-4 to TRBJ2-3; no reliable D call. The length of the CDR3 is 13 residues. Trimming left V 4 bases short and J 6 bases short, with 11 bases between. CDR3 bases: TGTGCCAGCAGTTCGTACGTGGGGGATACGCAGTATTTT. Translated, it gives CASSSYVGDTQYF.

This clonotype was detected only a few times. J is TRBJ1-6 and V is TRBV7-8; D is unresolved. The V gene's germline CDR1 is SGHVS and CDR2 FQNEAQ. The CDR3 spans 13 residues. Trimming cost V 0 bases and J 10 bases, with 7 bases left between them. The CDR3 spells CASSLAQLSPLHF. CDR3 nucleotide sequence: TGTGCCAGCAGCTTAGCTCAGCTCTCACCCCTCCACTTT.

At least ten counts were recorded for this clonotype. This chain uses TRBV27 with TRBJ1-5; unclear D gene. The germline CDR1 and CDR2 sequences are MNHEY and SMNVEV (reference sequence). V lost 4 bases to trimming and J lost 1 base, with 11 bases between them. This CDR3 spans 15 amino acids. CDR3 in DNA: TGTGCCAGCAGTTCCTCGGGGTGGAGCAATCAGCCCCAGCATTTT. Amino acid sequence: CASSSSGWSNQPQHF.

This clonotype was counted between two and nine times. V and J are TRBV19 and TRBJ2-5, with D possibly being TRBD2 (5 bases). V lost 8 bases and J lost 4, with 11 bases in between. Germline V gives CDR1 LNHDA, CDR2 SQIVND (reference sequence). The CDR3 has 12 amino acids. Written as DNA, the CDR3 is TGTGCCAGTTCCCCAGAGGGAGAGACCCAGTACTTC. It specifies CASSPEGETQYF.

Many counts were recorded for this clonotype. V usage is TRBV5-1 and J usage is TRBJ2-7; possibly TRBD2 for D (5 bases). Germline V CDR1 and CDR2: SGHRS, YFSETQ. Trimming cost V 4 bases and J 1 base, with 15 bases left between them. This CDR3 has 15 residues. The CDR3 bases are TGCGCCAGCAGCCCAAACCCCGGGAATTCCTACGAGCAGTACTTC. As protein: CASSPNPGNSYEQYF.

This clonotype came up many times. The J gene is TRBJ2-1, the V gene TRBV5-1; D call uncertain. Trimming stripped 0 bases from V and 5 bases from J, with 12 bases between. The CDR3 length is 15 residues. The V gene's germline CDR1 is SGHRS and CDR2 YFSETQ. CDR3 DNA: TGCGCCAGCAGCTTGGCGGGCAGCAGTGACAATGAGCAGTTCTTC. This encodes CASSLAGSSDNEQFF.

This clonotype has ten or more counts. This chain joins TRBV6-2 or TRBV6-3 and TRBJ2-5, with 9 bases aligning to TRBD2. The junction had 4 bases not matched to a gene; V was cut back by 6 bases and J by 5 bases. This CDR3 is built from 13 residues. The germline V gene encodes CDR1 MNHEY and CDR2 SVGEGT. The CDR3 bases are TGTGCCAGCAGCCTAGCGGGATGGGAGACCCAGTACTTC. Protein: CASSLAGWETQYF.

This clonotype was found many times. The V gene is TRBV12-3 or TRBV12-4, the J gene TRBJ2-2, with D unresolved. Trimming shortened V by 2 bases and J by 0 bases, and 7 bases separated the two germline ends. This CDR3 comprises 15 residues. The CDR3 loop reads CASSLSSSNTGELFF. The CDR3 DNA follows: TGTGCCAGCAGTTTATCTAGTTCGAACACCGGGGAGCTGTTTTTT.

At least ten counts were recorded for this clonotype. The rearrangement joins TRBV12-3 or TRBV12-4 to TRBJ2-1, with 7 nucleotides matching TRBD2. J gave up 5 bases and V 6 bases, and 7 bases lay outside the gene matches. CDR3 length: 14 amino acids. Here the CDR3 reads CASRPGTTDNEQFF. In DNA, the CDR3 is TGTGCCAGCAGACCCGGGACTACTGACAATGAGCAGTTCTTC.

Regarding this clonotype: A much larger clone differs from this one at a single base, so this may be a read error. CDR3 coding DNA: TGCAGTGCTAGAGCCCCAGATACGCATTATTTT. Protein: CSARAPDTHYF. This chain uses TRBV20-1 with TRBJ2-3; D is unclear. The CDR3 contains 11 residues. The germline V gene encodes CDR1 DFQATT and CDR2 SNEGSKA (reference sequence).

Ten or more counts support this clonotype. The rearrangement links TRBV29-1 to TRBJ1-2, with TRBD1 matching 7 bases. V shed 6 bases and J 5 bases; nucleotides not matched to a gene: 6. From germline, CDR1 is SQVTM and CDR2 ANQGSEA. The CDR3 spans 12 residues. The CDR3 DNA follows: TGCAGCGTGCCGGGACAGTATTATGGCTACACCTTC. Translation gives CSVPGQYYGYTF.

This clonotype showed up many times. This chain joins TRBV28 and TRBJ1-5; D ambiguous. V was clipped by 6 bases and J by 0 bases, with 12 bases between them. The length of the CDR3 is 15 residues. Germline V lookup: CDR1 MDHEN, CDR2 SYDVKM. The CDR3 loop is CASRRRDDSNQPQHF. CDR3 in DNA: TGTGCCAGCAGACGCAGAGATGATAGCAATCAGCCCCAGCATTTT.

This clonotype was detected ten times or more. V and J are TRBV29-1 and TRBJ2-5, with 7 nucleotides matching TRBD2. Germline V gene data show CDR1 as SQVTM and CDR2 as ANQGSEA. The CDR3 spans 11 residues. Unmatched junction bases numbered 3, after V lost 6 bases and J lost 5 bases. CDR3 loop: CSVYGRETQYF. CDR3 DNA: TGCAGCGTCTACGGGAGGGAGACCCAGTACTTC.

This clonotype was found many times. The chain is built from TRBV10-3 and TRBJ2-1, with D possibly being TRBD1 or TRBD2 (5 bases each). V was clipped by 4 bases and J by 3 bases, with 22 bases between them. Germline lookup yields CDR1 ENHRY and CDR2 SYGVKD. The CDR3 loop spans 18 amino acids. The CDR3: CAISAGPWERGLYNEQFF. The DNA for the CDR3 is TGTGCCATCAGTGCCGGGCCCTGGGAGAGGGGTCTCTACAATGAGCAGTTCTTC.